The 24 T cell receptor beta chains below come from one sample, sequenced in a study of shared clonotypes between healthy human individuals. TCRdb's copy holds only in-frame clones and misses some; the assay was immunoSEQ multiplex PCR. The sample contains a few million clones, 85% to 95% of which appear only once. Sequencing was carried out using naive CD4+ T cells sorted from blood. Subset: CD45RA+ positively selected. These receptors all come from a man between 18 and 35 years old in good health.

This rearrangement joins TRBV14 to TRBJ2-1; 10 positions agree with TRBD2. From germline, CDR1 is SGHDN and CDR2 FVKESK. The CDR3 consists of 16 residues. The J segment lost 7 bases and the V segment lost 4 bases, leaving 10 bases of the junction unmatched. CDR3 sequence reads: CASSRSGRAVPNEQFF. CDR3 DNA sequence: TGTGCCAGCAGCCGAAGCGGGAGGGCCGTTCCAAATGAGCAGTTCTTC.

This chain uses TRBV19 with TRBJ1-4; D is unresolved. Germline values: CDR1 LNHDA, CDR2 SQIVND (reference sequence). The V and J ends lost 6 bases and 6 bases respectively, with 8 bases between them. This CDR3 is built from 12 residues. CDR3 coding DNA: TGTGCCAGTAGCCTCCAAGATGAAAAACTGTTTTTT. This sequence encodes CASSLQDEKLFF.

The chain links TRBV21-1 to TRBJ2-3; the table's D call of TRBD2 was not tested on the DNA. TRBV21-1 is annotated as a pseudogene. The CDR3 has 16 residues. The CDR3 here is CASWILAETNTDTQYF. CDR3 nucleotides: TGTGCCAGCTGGATACTAGCGGAGACTAACACAGATACGCAGTATTTT.

This chain uses TRBV29-1 with TRBJ2-7; D unresolved. This CDR3 is built from 13 residues. V gave up 7 bases and J gave up 2 bases, with 15 bases separating them. Per germline, CDR1 SQVTM and CDR2 ANQGSEA. The CDR3 bases are TGCAGCGCCCGAAGTGGCAAAGCCTACGAGCAGTACTTC. It yields the protein CSARSGKAYEQYF.

The chain has TRBV30 and TRBJ1-1; a possible D gene is TRBD1 (6 bases). Germline-derived CDR1 and CDR2 are GTSNPN and SVGIG (reference sequence). Trimming cost V 2 bases and J 10 bases, with 14 bases left between them. The CDR3 consists of 12 residues. The CDR3: CAWSIGGLTAFF. DNA of the CDR3: TGTGCCTGGAGTATTGGGGGGCTGACAGCTTTCTTT.

The chain joins TRBV11-2 to TRBJ2-1; no definite D call. Germline assignment: CDR1 SGHAT and CDR2 FQNNGV. This CDR3 is built from 16 residues. Trimming left V 0 bases short and J 10 bases short, with 19 bases between. The CDR3 loop is CASSLEAATPLGEQFF. CDR3 sequence (DNA): TGTGCCAGCAGCTTAGAGGCCGCGACTCCCCTCGGGGAGCAGTTCTTC.

The chain employs TRBV5-1 and TRBJ1-4, with 9 positions matching TRBD1. This CDR3 comprises 18 residues. V trimming: 1 base; J trimming: 6 bases; junction bases outside the gene matches: 13. The germline V gene encodes CDR1 SGHRS and CDR2 YFSETQ. DNA of the CDR3: TGCGCCAGCAGCTTGCAAGGACAGGGGATTAGCCTCGATGAAAAACTGTTTTTT. Its translation: CASSLQGQGISLDEKLFF.

The V gene is TRBV6-1, the J gene TRBJ1-3; no reliable D call. The CDR3 covers 13 residues. Germline V CDR1 and CDR2: MNHNS, SASEGT. Trimming removed 6 bases from V and 0 bases from J, with 6 bases in between. Here the CDR3 reads CASRAGSGNTIYF. The CDR3 DNA is TGTGCCAGCAGGGCGGGCTCTGGAAACACCATATATTTT.

The CDR3 sequence is CASSTGSVPGELFF. CDR3 DNA: TGTGCCAGCAGCACCGGTAGCGTCCCCGGGGAGCTGTTTTTT. The rearrangement joins TRBV7-3 to TRBJ2-2, with TRBD2 as a possible D gene (5 bases). The length of the CDR3 is 14 residues. CDR1 and CDR2 (germline): SGHTA, FQGTGA. V was clipped by 5 bases and J by 6 bases, with 13 bases between them.

V gene TRBV15 combines with J gene TRBJ1-5; possible D gene TRBD1, 6 bases. CDR1 and CDR2 (germline): LNHNV, YYDKDF (reference sequence). Trimming took off 1 base at V and 6 bases at J, with 13 bases between the two ends. There are 15 residues in the CDR3. In DNA, the CDR3 is TGTGCCACCAGCAGAGGGTCGGGGGCCGGTCAGCCCCAGCATTTT. It translates to CATSRGSGAGQPQHF.

This clone has a single count. The V and J genes are TRBV28 and TRBJ2-2, with unresolved D. The CDR3 runs 15 residues. Germline V gene data show CDR1 as MDHEN and CDR2 as SYDVKM. V dropped 6 bases and J dropped 6 bases, with 17 bases sitting between them. This CDR3 is CASSKGRRDAGELFF. The CDR3 bases are TGTGCCAGCAGCAAGGGCAGACGAGATGCCGGGGAGCTGTTTTTT.

This rearrangement joins TRBV11-2 to TRBJ1-5, with 12 bases that match TRBD1. The CDR3 is 19 residues long. Germline V gene data show CDR1 as SGHAT and CDR2 as FQNNGV. Trimming at V came to 5 bases and at J to 6 bases, leaving 17 bases not matched to a gene. The CDR3 DNA reads TGTGCCAGCAGCCTACTAATTCCGGGACAGGGGGCGCTCGGTCAGCCCCAGCATTTT. Translation gives CASSLLIPGQGALGQPQHF.

This chain links TRBV5-1 with TRBJ2-1; the D gene is possibly TRBD1 (6 bases). V dropped 5 bases and J dropped 6 bases, with 21 bases sitting between them. Germline values: CDR1 SGHRS, CDR2 YFSETQ. The CDR3 has 16 amino acids. The CDR3: CASSRSVSGVGNEQFF. DNA of the CDR3: TGCGCCAGCAGTCGTTCGGTGTCAGGGGTCGGCAATGAGCAGTTCTTC.

The chain links TRBV6-5 to TRBJ1-5; maybe TRBD1 (6 bases). Trimming took 6 bases from V and 1 from J, leaving 13 bases between them. Germline lookup yields CDR1 MNHEY and CDR2 SVGAGI. The CDR3 is 15 residues long. The CDR3 region has the DNA TGTGCCAGCAGACGGGACAACAGAAGCAATCAGCCCCAGCATTTT. This codes for CASRRDNRSNQPQHF.

About this clone: Other nucleotide sequences from this sample produce the same CDR3. The genes are TRBV5-1 and TRBJ1-2; 7 bases line up with TRBD1. Germline V gene sequence: CDR1 SGHRS, CDR2 YFSETQ. The trim removed 3 bases at V and 4 bases at J, leaving 6 bases unmatched. The CDR3 has 14 amino acids. The CDR3 spells CASSSTGEGYGYTF. CDR3 coding DNA: TGCGCCAGCAGCTCCACAGGGGAGGGCTATGGCTACACCTTC.

This rearrangement joins TRBV5-1 to TRBJ2-3; TRBD1 or TRBD2 may be the D gene (6 bases each). Germline loops: CDR1 SGHRS, CDR2 YFSETQ. The CDR3 loop spans 15 amino acids. V was trimmed by 4 bases and J by 4 bases, leaving 16 bases between them. The DNA of the CDR3 is TGCGCCAGCAGCCTAAACGGGGGCGCCTCAGATACGCAGTATTTT. Translating it yields CASSLNGGASDTQYF.

V usage is TRBV28 and J usage is TRBJ1-1; 7 nucleotides align to TRBD1. CDR1 and CDR2 from the germline V gene are MDHEN and SYDVKM. With V trimmed by 6 bases and J by 0 bases, 7 bases remained unmatched. The CDR3 length is 15 residues. CDR3 nucleotide sequence: TGTGCCAGCAGGCCTCAGACAGGGTTGAACACTGAAGCTTTCTTT. It translates to CASRPQTGLNTEAFF.

The V call is TRBV5-1, the J call TRBJ2-2, with 9 bases lining up with TRBD1. The length of the CDR3 is 15 residues. CDR1 is SGHRS, CDR2 YFSETQ, per germline. The trim removed 4 bases at V and 6 bases at J, leaving 7 bases unmatched. CDR3 in amino acids: CASSPDRGGAGELFF. Written as DNA, the CDR3 is TGCGCCAGCAGCCCGGACAGGGGAGGGGCCGGGGAGCTGTTTTTT. The variable domain in full, completed from reference TRBV5-1 and TRBJ2-2, reads KAGVTQTPRYLIKTRGQQVTLSCSPISGHRSVSWYQQTPGQGLQFLFEYFSETQRNKGNFPGRFSGRQFSNSRSEMNVSTLELGDSALYLCASSPDRGGAGELFFGEGSRLTVL.

The chain combines TRBV4-3 with TRBJ2-7; TRBD1 aligns across 9 bases. CDR3 length: 14 amino acids. J was trimmed by 6 bases and V by 0 bases; bases with no gene match: 3. The V gene's germline CDR1 is LGHNA and CDR2 YSLEER. CDR3 in amino acids: CASSQDTGGGEQYF. Here the CDR3 DNA reads TGCGCCAGCAGCCAAGATACAGGGGGCGGCGAGCAGTACTTC.

The V and J genes are TRBV7-2 and TRBJ2-7, with D possibly being TRBD2 (6 bases). Germline assignment: CDR1 SGHTA and CDR2 FQGNSA. Trimming stripped 4 bases from V and 4 bases from J, with 14 bases between. This CDR3 is 14 amino acids long. CDR3 residues: CASSSPGLSYEQYF. The CDR3 bases are TGTGCCAGCAGCTCCCCGGGACTTTCTTACGAGCAGTACTTC. The whole variable domain, remainder taken from reference TRBV7-2 and TRBJ2-7, is GAGVSQSPSNKVTEKGKDVELRCDPISGHTALYWYRQSLGQGLEFLIYFQGNSAPDKSGLPSDRFSAERTGGSVSTLTIQRTQQEDSAVYLCASSSPGLSYEQYFGPGTRLTVT.

The gene calls are TRBV7-9 and TRBJ2-7; maybe TRBD2 (6 bases). Germline V gives CDR1 SEHNR, CDR2 FQNEAQ (reference sequence). V shed 2 bases and J shed 4 bases, with 12 bases lying between them. This CDR3 is built from 14 residues. The CDR3 DNA sequence: TGTGCCAGCAGCTTAACCGGGAGCGGGTACGAGCAGTACTTC. Translation gives CASSLTGSGYEQYF.

The chain recombines TRBV10-3 with TRBJ1-4; 7 bases map to TRBD1. V lost 0 bases and J lost 8; bases outside the gene matches: 6. Per germline, CDR1 ENHRY and CDR2 SYGVKD. The CDR3 runs to 15 residues. CDR3 residues: CAISESVTGTEKLFF. The CDR3 region has the DNA TGTGCCATCAGTGAGTCAGTGACAGGGACCGAAAAACTGTTTTTT.

The rearrangement links TRBV30 to TRBJ1-3, with D possibly being TRBD1 (6 bases). CDR1 is GTSNPN, CDR2 SVGIG, per germline (reference sequence). This CDR3 comprises 16 residues. V lost 4 bases to trimming and J lost 0 bases, with 16 bases between them. CDR3 amino acids: CAWTSTGSSSGNTIYF. The CDR3 DNA reads TGTGCCTGGACCTCGACAGGTTCGAGCTCTGGAAACACCATATATTTT.

The chain couples TRBV16 to TRBJ1-1, with unresolved D. CDR3 length: 14 residues. V shed 0 bases and J shed 0 bases, with 5 bases lying between them. CDR1 KGHSY and CDR2 FQNENV come from the germline V gene. The CDR3 loop is CASSQSSLNTEAFF. CDR3 in DNA: TGTGCCAGCAGCCAATCGTCCCTGAACACTGAAGCTTTCTTT.